This TCR beta chain was sequenced during a study of T cell repertoires in cytomegalovirus infection. Study in general: A matching HLA type, together with CMV infection, was signaled by public TCR beta signatures.

Germline CDR1 reads SGHVT; CDR2 reads SQSDAQ. V was pared by 1 base and J by 4 bases, with 11 bases between. This CDR3 region has 15 residues. Overall study results and limits: Predominance within the ex vivo response was attributable to HLA-C-restricted CMV-specific TCR beta clonotypes.

TCRdb redid the calling of the reads with MiXCR, one entry per CDR3 protein. The sample includes around 200,000 distinct CDR3 sequences, roughly two fifths of them seen just once. Regarding this clonotype: Its matching antigen is unknown.

This clonotype was obtained from a human donor in good health (CMV status not recorded). Some clones in this sample may be carry-over from other donors' samples. The input for sequencing was CD8+ T cells from cultured PBMCs, taken from culture after CMV antigen stimulation. The rearrangement uses TRBV7-4 and TRBJ2-1; D is uncertain. CDR3 in amino acids: CASSLVTALYNEQFF. The CDR3, as DNA: TGTGCCAGCAGCTTAGTTACAGCGCTTTACAATGAGCAGTTCTTC.